This T cell receptor beta chain was captured in a study of blood T cells in healthy people across ages. For the study at large: Roughly one uniquely barcoded beta molecule per two T cells was captured.

This clonotype was seen a handful of times. Germline assignment: CDR1 SGDLS and CDR2 YYNGEE. There are 15 residues in the CDR3. With a J-beta primer mix and a sample-barcoded 5' primer, a second PCR ran about 7 to 12 cycles. Sequencing yielded, for each sample, at least 2.5 million paired-end reads carrying CDR3. Each CDR3 protein is one row after TCRdb ran MiXCR on the 5' RACE reads. Of more than 1.4 million distinct CDR3 sequences in the sample, roughly 45% were seen once. This chain uses TRBV9 with TRBJ2-5; TRBD2 matches at 9 bases. The J call is uncertain, as TRBJ2-7 better fits the DNA end. The material sequenced was blood. This sequence was found in a woman younger than 30 in good health. CDR3 residues: CASSVISSGAGEQYF. The CDR3 DNA follows: TGTGCCAGCAGCGTAATATCTAGCGGGGCGGGCGAGCAGTACTTC.